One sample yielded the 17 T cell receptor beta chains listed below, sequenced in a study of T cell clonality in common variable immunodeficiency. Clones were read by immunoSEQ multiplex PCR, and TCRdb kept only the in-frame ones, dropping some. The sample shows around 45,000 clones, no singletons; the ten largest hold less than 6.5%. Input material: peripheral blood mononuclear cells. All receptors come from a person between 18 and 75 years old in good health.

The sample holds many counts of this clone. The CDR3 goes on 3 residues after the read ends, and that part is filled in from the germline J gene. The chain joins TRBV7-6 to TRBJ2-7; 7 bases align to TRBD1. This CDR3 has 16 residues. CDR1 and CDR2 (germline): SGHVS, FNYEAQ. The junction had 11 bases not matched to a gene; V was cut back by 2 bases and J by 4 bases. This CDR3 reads CASSLTDRVGNYEQYF. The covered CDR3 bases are TGTGCCAGCAGCTTAACAGACAGGGTTGGGAATTACGAG. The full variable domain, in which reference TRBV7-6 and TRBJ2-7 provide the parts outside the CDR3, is GAGVSQSPRYKVTKRGQDVALRCDPISGHVSLYWYRQALGQGPEFLTYFNYEAQQDKSGLPNDRFSAERPEGSISTLTIQRTEQRDSAMYRCASSLTDRVGNYEQYFGPGTRLTVT.

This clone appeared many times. The CDR3 region is CASSSDRVPYEQYF. CDR3 DNA (partial): TGTGCCAGCAGCTCGGACAGGGTTCCCTACGAG. V is TRBV7-2 and J is TRBJ2-7, with 8 bases identical to TRBD1. The sequenced fragment ends 3 residues before the CDR3 boundary, so the rest is inferred from the germline J gene. There are 14 residues in the CDR3. V lost 4 bases, J lost 2 bases, and 4 bases stayed unmatched. CDR1 is SGHTA, CDR2 FQGNSA, per germline.

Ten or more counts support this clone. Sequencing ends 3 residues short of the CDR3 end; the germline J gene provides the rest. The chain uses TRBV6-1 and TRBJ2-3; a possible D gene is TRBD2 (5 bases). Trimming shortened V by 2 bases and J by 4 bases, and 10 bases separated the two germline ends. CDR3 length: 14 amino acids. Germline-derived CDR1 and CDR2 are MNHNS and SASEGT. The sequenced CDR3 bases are TGTGCCAGCAGTGAATTGAGGGCCCCAGATACG. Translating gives CASSELRAPDT. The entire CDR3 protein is CASSELRAPDTQYF.

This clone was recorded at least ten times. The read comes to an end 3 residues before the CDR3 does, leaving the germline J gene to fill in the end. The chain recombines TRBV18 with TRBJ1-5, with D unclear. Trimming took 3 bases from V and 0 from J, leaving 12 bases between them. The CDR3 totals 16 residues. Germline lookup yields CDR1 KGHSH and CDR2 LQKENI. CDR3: CASSPGFGYSNQPQHF. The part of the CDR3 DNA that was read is TGTGCCAGCTCACCTGGTTTCGGGTATAGCAATCAGCCC.

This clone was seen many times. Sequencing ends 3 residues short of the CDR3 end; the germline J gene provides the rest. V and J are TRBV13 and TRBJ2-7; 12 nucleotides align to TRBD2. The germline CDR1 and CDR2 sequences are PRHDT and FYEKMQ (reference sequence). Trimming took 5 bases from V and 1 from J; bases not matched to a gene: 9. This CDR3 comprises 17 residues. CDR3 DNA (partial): TGTGCCAGCAGCGGGGATGGGACTAGCGGGTCTTCCTACGAG. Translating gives CASSGDGTSGSSYE. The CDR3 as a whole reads CASSGDGTSGSSYEQYF.

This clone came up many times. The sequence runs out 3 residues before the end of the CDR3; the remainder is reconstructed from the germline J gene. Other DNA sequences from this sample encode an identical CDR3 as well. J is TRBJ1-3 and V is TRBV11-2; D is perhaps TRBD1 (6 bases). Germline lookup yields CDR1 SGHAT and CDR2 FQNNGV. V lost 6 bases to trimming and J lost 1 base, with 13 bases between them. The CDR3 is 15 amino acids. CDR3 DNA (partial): TGTGCCAGCAGTTCTCTCGGGACATCTGGAAACACC. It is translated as CASSSLGTSGNT. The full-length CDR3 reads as CASSSLGTSGNTIYF.

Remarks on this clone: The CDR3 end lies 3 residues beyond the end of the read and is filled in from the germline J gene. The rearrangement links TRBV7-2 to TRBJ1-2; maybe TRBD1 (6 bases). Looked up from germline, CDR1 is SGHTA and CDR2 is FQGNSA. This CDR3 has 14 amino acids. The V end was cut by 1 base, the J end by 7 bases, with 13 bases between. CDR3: CASSLVGGARGYTF. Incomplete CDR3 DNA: TGTGCCAGCAGCTTAGTAGGGGGGGCACGTGGC.

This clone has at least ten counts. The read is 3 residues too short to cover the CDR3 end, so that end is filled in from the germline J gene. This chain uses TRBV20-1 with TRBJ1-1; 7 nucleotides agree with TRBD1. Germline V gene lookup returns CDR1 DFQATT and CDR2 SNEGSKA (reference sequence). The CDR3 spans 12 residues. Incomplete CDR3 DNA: TGCAGTGCTAGAAAGGTCGGGACAGAG. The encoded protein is CSARKVGTE. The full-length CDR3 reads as CSARKVGTEAFF.

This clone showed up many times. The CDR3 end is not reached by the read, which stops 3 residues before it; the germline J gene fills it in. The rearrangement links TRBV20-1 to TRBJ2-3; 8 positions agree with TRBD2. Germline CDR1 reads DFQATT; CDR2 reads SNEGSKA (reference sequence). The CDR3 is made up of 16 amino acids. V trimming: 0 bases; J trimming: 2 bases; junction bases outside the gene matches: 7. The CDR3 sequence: CSARDWLAGATDTQYF. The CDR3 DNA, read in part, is TGCAGTGCTAGAGATTGGCTAGCGGGCGCCACAGATACG.

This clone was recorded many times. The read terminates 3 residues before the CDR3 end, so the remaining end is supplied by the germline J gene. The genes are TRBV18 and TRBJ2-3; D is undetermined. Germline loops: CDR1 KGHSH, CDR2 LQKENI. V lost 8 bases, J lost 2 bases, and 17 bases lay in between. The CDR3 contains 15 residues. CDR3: CASTLTPPPTDTQYF. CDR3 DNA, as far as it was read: TGTGCCAGCACTCTAACTCCTCCCCCCACAGATACG.

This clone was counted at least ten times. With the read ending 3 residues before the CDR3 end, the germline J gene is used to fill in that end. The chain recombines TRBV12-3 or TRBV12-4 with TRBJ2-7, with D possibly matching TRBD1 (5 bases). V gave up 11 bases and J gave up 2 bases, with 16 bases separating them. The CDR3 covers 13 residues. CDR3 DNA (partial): TGTGCCTCTTCACAGGACGCCGCCTACGAG. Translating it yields CASSQDAAYE. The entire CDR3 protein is CASSQDAAYEQYF.

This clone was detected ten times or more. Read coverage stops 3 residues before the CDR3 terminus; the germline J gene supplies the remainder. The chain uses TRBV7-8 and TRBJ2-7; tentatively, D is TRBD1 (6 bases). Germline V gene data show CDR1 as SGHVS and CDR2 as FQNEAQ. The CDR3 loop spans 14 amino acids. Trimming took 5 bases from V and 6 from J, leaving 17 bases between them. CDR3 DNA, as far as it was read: TGTGCCAGCAGCACAGGGCCGAACAAGGGCGAG. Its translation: CASSTGPNKGE. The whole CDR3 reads CASSTGPNKGEQYF. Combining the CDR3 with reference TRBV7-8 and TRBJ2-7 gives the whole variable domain GAGVSQSPRYKVAKRGQDVALRCDPISGHVSLFWYQQALGQGPEFLTYFQNEAQLDKSGLPSDRFFAERPEGSVSTLKIQRTQQEDSAVYLCASSTGPNKGEQYFGPGTRLTVT.

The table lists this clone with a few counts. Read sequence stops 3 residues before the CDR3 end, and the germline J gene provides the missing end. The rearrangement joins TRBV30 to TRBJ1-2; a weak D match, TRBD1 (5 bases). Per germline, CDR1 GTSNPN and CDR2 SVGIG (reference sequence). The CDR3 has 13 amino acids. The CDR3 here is CAWSVDNTYDYTF. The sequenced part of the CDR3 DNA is TGTGCCTGGAGTGTGGACAATACCTACGAC.

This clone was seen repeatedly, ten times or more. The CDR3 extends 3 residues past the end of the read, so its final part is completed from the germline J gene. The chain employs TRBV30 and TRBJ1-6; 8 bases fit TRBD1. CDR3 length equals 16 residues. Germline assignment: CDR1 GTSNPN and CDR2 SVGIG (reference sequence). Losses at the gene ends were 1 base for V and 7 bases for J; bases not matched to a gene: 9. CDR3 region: CAWSGRDNRGNSPLHF. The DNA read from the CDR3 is TGTGCCTGGAGTGGCCGGGACAACAGGGGGAATTCACCC.

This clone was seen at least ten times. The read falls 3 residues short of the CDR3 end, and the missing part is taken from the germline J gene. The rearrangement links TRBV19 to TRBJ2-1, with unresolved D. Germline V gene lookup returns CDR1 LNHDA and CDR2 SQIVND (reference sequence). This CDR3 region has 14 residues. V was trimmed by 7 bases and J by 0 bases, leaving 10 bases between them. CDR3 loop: CASNDFSSYNEQFF. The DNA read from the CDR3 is TGTGCCAGTAACGACTTCAGCTCCTACAATGAG.

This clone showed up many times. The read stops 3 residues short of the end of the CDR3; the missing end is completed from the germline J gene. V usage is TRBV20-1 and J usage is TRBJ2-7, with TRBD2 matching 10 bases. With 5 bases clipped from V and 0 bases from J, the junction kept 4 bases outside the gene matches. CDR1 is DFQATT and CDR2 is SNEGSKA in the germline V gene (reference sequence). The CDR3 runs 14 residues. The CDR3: CSAPLAGNSYEQYF. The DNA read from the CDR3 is TGCAGTGCTCCACTAGCGGGGAACTCCTACGAG.

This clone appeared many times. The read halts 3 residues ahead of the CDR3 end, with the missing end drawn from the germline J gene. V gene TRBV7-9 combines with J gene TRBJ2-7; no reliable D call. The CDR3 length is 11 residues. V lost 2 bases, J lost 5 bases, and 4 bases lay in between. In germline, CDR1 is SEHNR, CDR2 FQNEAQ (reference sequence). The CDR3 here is CASSLRDEQYF. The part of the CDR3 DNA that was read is TGTGCCAGCAGCTTAAGGGACGAG.